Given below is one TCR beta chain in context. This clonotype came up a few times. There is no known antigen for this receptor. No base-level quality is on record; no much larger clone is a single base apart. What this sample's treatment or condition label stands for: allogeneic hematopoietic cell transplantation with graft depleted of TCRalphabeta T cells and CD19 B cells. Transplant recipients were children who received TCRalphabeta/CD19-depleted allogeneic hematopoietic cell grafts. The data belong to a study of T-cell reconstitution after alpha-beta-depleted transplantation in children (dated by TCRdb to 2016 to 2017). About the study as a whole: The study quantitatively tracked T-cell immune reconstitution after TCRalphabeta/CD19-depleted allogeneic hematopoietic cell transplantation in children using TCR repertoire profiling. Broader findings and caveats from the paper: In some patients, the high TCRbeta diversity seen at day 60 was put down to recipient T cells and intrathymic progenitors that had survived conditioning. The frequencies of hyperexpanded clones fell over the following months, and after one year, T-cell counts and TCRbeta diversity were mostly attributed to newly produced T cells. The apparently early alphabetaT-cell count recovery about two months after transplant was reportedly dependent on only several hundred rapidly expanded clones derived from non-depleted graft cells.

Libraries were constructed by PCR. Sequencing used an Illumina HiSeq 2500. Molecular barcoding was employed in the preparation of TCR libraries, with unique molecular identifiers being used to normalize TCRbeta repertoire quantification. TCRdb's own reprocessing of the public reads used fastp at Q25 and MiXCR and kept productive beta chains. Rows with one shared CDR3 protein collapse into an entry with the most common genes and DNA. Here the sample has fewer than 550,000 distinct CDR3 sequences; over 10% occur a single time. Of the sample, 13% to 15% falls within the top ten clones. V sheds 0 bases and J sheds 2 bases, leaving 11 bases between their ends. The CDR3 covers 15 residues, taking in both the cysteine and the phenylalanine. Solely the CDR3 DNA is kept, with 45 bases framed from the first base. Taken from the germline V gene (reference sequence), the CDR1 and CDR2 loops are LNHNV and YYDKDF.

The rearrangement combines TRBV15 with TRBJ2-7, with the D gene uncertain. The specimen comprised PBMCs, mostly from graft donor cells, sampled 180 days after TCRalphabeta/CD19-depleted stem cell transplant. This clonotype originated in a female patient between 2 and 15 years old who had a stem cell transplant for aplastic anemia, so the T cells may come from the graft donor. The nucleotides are TGTGCCACCAGCAGAGATAGTACACCAACCTACGAGCAGTACTTC. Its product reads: CATSRDSTPTYEQYF.